The 7 T cell receptor beta chains listed next were all sequenced from one sample in a study of blood T cell repertoires in COVID-19. Libraries were prepared by immunoSEQ multiplex PCR; TCRdb keeps only in-frame clonotypes and omits some of them. The profile shows about 200,000 clones, roughly 84% of them singletons. Sequencing was done on a sample of peripheral blood. The receptors here all came from a woman of 80 years or more with acute or convalescent COVID-19.

In its sample, this clone was seen a few times. V is TRBV7-8 and J is TRBJ2-1; D is perhaps TRBD2 (5 bases). CDR1 is SGHVS and CDR2 is FQNEAQ in the germline V gene. This CDR3 contains 17 residues. The V end lost 6 bases, the J end lost 5 bases, and 23 bases lay between the germline ends. The CDR3 region is CASRDYFLGRANNEQFF. In nucleotides, the CDR3 is TGTGCCAGCAGAGACTACTTCCTTGGACGTGCGAACAATGAGCAGTTCTTC.

V usage is TRBV5-1 and J usage is TRBJ2-3, with 11 bases that match TRBD2. This CDR3 is built from 20 residues. After removal of 1 base from V and 1 base from J, the junction contained 14 bases not matched to a gene. In germline, CDR1 is SGHRS, CDR2 YFSETQ. The CDR3, as DNA: TGCGCCAGCAGCTTGAGACTAGCGGGGCCTTTTTCGAGGGGCACAGATACGCAGTATTTT. Protein sequence: CASSLRLAGPFSRGTDTQYF.

CDR3 sequence reads: CATSSHGTGEAETQYF. The CDR3 DNA sequence: TGTGCCACCAGCAGTCACGGGACAGGGGAGGCCGAGACCCAGTACTTC. The chain joins TRBV15 to TRBJ2-5; 10 bases match TRBD1. J was trimmed by 5 bases and V by 3 bases; bases with no gene match: 9. The CDR3 sequence is 16 residues long. Germline CDR1 and CDR2: LNHNV and YYDKDF (reference sequence). Supplemented by reference TRBV15 and TRBJ2-5, the full variable domain reads DAMVIQNPRYQVTQFGKPVTLSCSQTLNHNVMYWYQQKSSQAPKLLFHYYDKDFNNEADTPDNFQSRRPNTSFCFLDIRSPGLGDTAMYLCATSSHGTGEAETQYFGPGTRLLVL.

V and J are TRBV9 and TRBJ1-6; 7 nucleotides line up with TRBD1. The V segment lost 4 bases and the J segment 9 bases; nucleotides outside the gene matches: 10. Germline values: CDR1 SGDLS, CDR2 YYNGEE. CDR3 length equals 15 residues. Here the CDR3 DNA reads TGTGCCAGCAGCATCCCCAGACAGGGTGGTTCACCCCTCCACTTT. Translated, it gives CASSIPRQGGSPLHF.

The chain joins TRBV6-5 to TRBJ1-2; possibly TRBD1 for D (5 bases). This CDR3 region has 13 residues. Trimming cost V 8 bases and J 4 bases, with 14 bases left between them. The V gene's germline CDR1 is MNHEY and CDR2 SVGAGI. CDR3 amino acids: CASLKQGGYGYTF. CDR3 bases: TGTGCCAGCCTTAAGCAGGGCGGCTATGGCTACACCTTC.

This clone was detected once. This rearrangement joins TRBV7-9 to TRBJ1-1, with D possibly TRBD1 on 6 matching bases. CDR1 and CDR2 (germline): SEHNR, FQNEAQ (reference sequence). The length of the CDR3 is 11 residues. V shed 1 base and J shed 12 bases, with 9 bases lying between them. CDR3 in amino acids: CASSLDRVSFF. The DNA for the CDR3 is TGTGCCAGCAGCTTAGACAGGGTTTCTTTCTTT.

This chain uses TRBV7-2 with TRBJ1-2, with D hard to call. V was cut by 5 bases and J by 2 bases, with 15 bases left in between. Germline V CDR1 and CDR2: SGHTA, FQGNSA. The CDR3 is made up of 15 amino acids. This chain's CDR3 is CASSLRDPENYGYTF. The CDR3 bases are TGTGCCAGCAGCCTACGGGATCCCGAGAACTATGGCTACACCTTC. Variable domain in full (rest from reference TRBV7-2 and TRBJ1-2): GAGVSQSPSNKVTEKGKDVELRCDPISGHTALYWYRQSLGQGLEFLIYFQGNSAPDKSGLPSDRFSAERTGGSVSTLTIQRTQQEDSAVYLCASSLRDPENYGYTFGSGTRLTVV.